The table lists the clone carrying this T cell receptor beta chain with a count of one. Antigen specificity is unknown. The record originates from a study of T-cell reconstitution after alpha-beta-depleted transplantation in children. Study results and limitations: The high TCRbeta diversity at day 60 in some patients came from surviving recipient T cells and thymic progenitors. Newly produced T cells mostly accounted for T-cell counts and diversity one year post-transplant. In patients about two months after transplant, alpha-beta T cells reportedly arose from several hundred expanded graft clones.

This CDR3 contains 16 residues. The ends were cut back, 0 bases at V and 2 bases at J, with 12 bases in the middle. Germline CDR1 and CDR2: MGHDK and SYGVNS. Preparation of the TCRbeta library involved a method that used unique molecular identifiers. TCRdb itself ran the PCR reads through MiXCR, one entry per CDR3 protein. The sample holds 540,000 or so distinct CDR3 sequences, about 23% seen once. The source of this sequence is a boy in the first two years of life who had a stem cell transplant for acute myeloid leukemia, so the T cells may come from the graft donor. The sequences come from PBMCs, mostly from graft donor cells, collected 360 days after TCRalphabeta/CD19-depleted stem cell transplant. The chain couples TRBV25-1 to TRBJ2-3; perhaps D is TRBD1 or TRBD2 (6 bases each). This CDR3 reads CASSEYWRGDTDTQYF. CDR3 nucleotides: TGTGCCAGCAGTGAATATTGGAGGGGGGACACAGATACGCAGTATTTT.